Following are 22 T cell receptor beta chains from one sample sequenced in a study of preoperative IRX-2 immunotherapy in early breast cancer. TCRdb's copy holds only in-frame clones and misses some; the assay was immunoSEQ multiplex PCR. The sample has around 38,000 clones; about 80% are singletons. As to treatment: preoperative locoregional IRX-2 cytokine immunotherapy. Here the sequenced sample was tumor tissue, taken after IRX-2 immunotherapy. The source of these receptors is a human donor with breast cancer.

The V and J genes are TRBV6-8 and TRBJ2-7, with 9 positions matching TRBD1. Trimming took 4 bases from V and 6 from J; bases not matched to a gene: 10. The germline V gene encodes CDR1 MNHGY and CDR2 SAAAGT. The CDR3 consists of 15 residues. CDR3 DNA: TGTGCCAGCAGTTCAAGGACAGGGGCTTCGCGCGAGCAGTACTTC. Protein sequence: CASSSRTGASREQYF.

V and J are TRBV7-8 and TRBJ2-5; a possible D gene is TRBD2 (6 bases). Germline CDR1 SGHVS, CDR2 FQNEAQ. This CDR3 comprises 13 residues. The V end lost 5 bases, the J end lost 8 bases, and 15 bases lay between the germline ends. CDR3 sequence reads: CASSPGPAGTQYF. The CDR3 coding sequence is TGTGCCAGCAGCCCGGGACCTGCGGGAACCCAGTACTTC.

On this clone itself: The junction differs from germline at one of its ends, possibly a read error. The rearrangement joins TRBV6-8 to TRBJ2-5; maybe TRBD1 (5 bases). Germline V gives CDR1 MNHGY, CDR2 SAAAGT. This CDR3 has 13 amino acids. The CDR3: CAISPDSQETQYF. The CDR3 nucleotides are TGTGCCATCAGTCCCGACAGCCAAGAGACCCAGTACTTC.

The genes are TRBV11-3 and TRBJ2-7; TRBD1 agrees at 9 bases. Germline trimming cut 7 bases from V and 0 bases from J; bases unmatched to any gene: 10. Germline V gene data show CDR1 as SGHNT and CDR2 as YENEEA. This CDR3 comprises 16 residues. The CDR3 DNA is TGTGCCAGCACCTCCCGGGGACAGGGAAGCTCCTACGAGCAGTACTTC. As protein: CASTSRGQGSSYEQYF.

Here the CDR3 DNA reads TGCGCCAGCAGTCAGGGTCTGACTAATGAAAAACTGTTTTTT. Its protein is CASSQGLTNEKLFF. V and J are TRBV23-1 and TRBJ1-4; D gene unclear. TRBV23-1 is known as an ORF, though its function is uncertain. The CDR3 covers 14 residues. The V gene lost 3 bases and the J gene lost 2 bases, with 7 bases spanning the gap.

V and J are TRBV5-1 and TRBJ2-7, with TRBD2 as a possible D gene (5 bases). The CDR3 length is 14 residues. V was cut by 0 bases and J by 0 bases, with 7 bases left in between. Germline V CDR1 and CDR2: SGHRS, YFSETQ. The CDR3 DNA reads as TGCGCCAGCAGCTTGGACGGAGGCTCCTACGAGCAGTACTTC. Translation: CASSLDGGSYEQYF.

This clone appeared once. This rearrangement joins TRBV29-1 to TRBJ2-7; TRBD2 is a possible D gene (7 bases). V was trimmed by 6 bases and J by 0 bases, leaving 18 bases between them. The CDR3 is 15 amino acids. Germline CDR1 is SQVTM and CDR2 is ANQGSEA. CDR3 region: CSVTFRGGSSYEQYF. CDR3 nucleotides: TGCAGCGTGACATTTAGGGGGGGGAGCTCCTACGAGCAGTACTTC.

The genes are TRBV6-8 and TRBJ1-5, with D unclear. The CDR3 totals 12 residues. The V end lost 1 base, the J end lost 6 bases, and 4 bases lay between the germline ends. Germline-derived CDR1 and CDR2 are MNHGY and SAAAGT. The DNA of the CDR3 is TGTGCCAGCAGTTACTTCGGTCAGCCCCAGCATTTT. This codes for CASSYFGQPQHF.

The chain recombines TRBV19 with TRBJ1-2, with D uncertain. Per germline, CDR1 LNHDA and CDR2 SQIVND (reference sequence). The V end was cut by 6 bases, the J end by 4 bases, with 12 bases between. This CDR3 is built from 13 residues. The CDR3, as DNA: TGTGCCAGTAGCTTCGGCGGTAGCTATGGCTACACCTTC. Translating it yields CASSFGGSYGYTF.

The CDR3 region has the DNA TGTGCCAGTAGCTCCCCCCAGGTGGGGGGAGGCGAGCAGTACTTC. Translating it yields CASSSPQVGGGEQYF. The chain uses TRBV19 and TRBJ2-7; the D gene is possibly TRBD2 (6 bases). Germline assignment: CDR1 LNHDA and CDR2 SQIVND (reference sequence). This CDR3 has 15 amino acids. With 6 bases removed from V and 6 bases from J, the gap between germline ends came to 21 bases.

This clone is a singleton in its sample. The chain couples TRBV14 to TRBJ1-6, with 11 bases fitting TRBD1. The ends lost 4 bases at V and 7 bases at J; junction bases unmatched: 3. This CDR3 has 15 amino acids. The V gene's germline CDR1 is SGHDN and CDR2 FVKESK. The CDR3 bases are TGTGCCAGCAGCCGCGGGGACAGGGGGAATTCACCCCTCCACTTT. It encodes CASSRGDRGNSPLHF.

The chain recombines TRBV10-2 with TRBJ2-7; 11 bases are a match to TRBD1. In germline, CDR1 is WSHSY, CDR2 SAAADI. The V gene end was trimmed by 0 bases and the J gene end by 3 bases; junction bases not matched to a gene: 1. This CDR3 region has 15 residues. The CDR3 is CASSESGTGGYEQYF. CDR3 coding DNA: TGCGCCAGCAGTGAGTCCGGGACAGGGGGCTACGAGCAGTACTTC.

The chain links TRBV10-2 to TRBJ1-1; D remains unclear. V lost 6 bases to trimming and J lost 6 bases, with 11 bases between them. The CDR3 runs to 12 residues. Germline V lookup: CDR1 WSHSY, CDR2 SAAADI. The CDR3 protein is CASSALTPEAFF. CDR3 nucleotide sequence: TGCGCCAGCAGCGCCCTCACGCCTGAAGCTTTCTTT.

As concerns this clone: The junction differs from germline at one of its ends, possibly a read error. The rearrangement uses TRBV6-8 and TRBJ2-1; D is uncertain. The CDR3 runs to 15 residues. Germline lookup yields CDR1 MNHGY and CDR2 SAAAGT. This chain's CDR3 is CASSYRVGPYYEQFF. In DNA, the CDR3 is TGTGCCAGCAGTTACAGGGTAGGGCCCTACTATGAGCAGTTCTTC.

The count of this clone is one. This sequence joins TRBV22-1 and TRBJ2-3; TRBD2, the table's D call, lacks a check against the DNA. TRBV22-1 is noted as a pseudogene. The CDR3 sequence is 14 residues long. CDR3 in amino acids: CASSLGSRTDTQYF. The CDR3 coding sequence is TGTGCCAGCAGTCTAGGGAGTCGCACAGATACGCAGTATTTT.

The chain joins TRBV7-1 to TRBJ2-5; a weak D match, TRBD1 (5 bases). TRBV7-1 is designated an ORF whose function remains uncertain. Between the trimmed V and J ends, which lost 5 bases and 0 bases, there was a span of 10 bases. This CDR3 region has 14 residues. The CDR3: CASSPQEYQETQYF. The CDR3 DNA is TGTGCCAGCAGCCCACAGGAGTACCAAGAGACCCAGTACTTC.

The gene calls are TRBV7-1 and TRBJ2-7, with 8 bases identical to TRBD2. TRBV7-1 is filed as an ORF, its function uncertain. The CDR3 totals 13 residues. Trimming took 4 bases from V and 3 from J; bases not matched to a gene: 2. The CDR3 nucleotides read TGTGCCAGCAGCTTCAGCGGGAGCTACGAGCAGTACTTC. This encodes CASSFSGSYEQYF.

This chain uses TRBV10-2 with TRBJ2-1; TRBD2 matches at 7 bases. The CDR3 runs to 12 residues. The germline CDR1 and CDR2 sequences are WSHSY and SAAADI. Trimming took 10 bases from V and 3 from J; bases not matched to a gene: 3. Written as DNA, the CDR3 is TGCGCCACCGGGGACTACTACAATGAGCAGTTCTTC. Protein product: CATGDYYNEQFF.

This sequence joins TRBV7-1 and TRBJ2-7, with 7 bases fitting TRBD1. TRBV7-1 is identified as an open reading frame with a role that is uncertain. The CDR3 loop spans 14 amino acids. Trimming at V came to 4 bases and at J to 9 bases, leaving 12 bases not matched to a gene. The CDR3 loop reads CASSLTGTGKGQYF. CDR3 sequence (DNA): TGTGCCAGCAGCTTGACAGGGACGGGTAAGGGGCAGTACTTC.

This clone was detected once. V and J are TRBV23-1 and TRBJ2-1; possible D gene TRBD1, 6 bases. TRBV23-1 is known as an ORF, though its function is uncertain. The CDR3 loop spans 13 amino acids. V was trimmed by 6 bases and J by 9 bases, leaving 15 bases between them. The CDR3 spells CASSLGTGFEQFF. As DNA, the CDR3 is TGCGCCAGCAGCTTGGGTACAGGGTTTGAGCAGTTCTTC.

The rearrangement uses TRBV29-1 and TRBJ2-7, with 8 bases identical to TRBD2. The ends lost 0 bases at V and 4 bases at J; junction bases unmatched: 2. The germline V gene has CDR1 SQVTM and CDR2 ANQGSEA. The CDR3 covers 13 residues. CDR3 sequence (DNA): TGCAGCGTTGAAGAGGGCGGGGGGTACGAGCAGTACTTC. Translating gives CSVEEGGGYEQYF.

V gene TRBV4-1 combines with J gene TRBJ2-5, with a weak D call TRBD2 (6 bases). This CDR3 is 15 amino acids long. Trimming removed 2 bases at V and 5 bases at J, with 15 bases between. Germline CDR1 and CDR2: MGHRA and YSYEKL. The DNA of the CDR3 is TGCGCCAGCAGCCAAATCGCGGGGTTTGGGGAGACCCAGTACTTC. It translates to CASSQIAGFGETQYF.